These 24 T cell receptor beta chains originate from one sample sequenced in a study of blood T cell repertoires in COVID-19. Some clones are missing from TCRdb's copy, which holds only in-frame ones; the method was immunoSEQ multiplex PCR. Among 250,000 to 350,000 clones, over 75% were seen once, and the ten largest hold around 1.1%. Sequenced input: PBMCs or T cells enriched from blood (not recorded which). Source of these receptors: a woman in her 30s who had recovered from COVID-19.

The chain is built from TRBV7-9 and TRBJ2-3; 12 bases are a match to TRBD2. Germline CDR1 reads SEHNR; CDR2 reads FQNEAQ (reference sequence). The ends lost 1 base at V and 2 bases at J; junction bases unmatched: 10. There are 19 residues in the CDR3. The CDR3, as DNA: TGTGCCAGCAGCTTAGGACTAGCGGGAGCCCGAGGACTCACAGATACGCAGTATTTT. This encodes CASSLGLAGARGLTDTQYF.

In regard to this clone: A much larger clone differs by one base, so this may be a read error. Other DNA sequences within the sample encode an identical CDR3. CDR3: CASSTSGSSYEQYF. The CDR3 nucleotides read TGTGCCAGTAGCACTAGCGGGAGCTCCTACGAGCAGTACTTC. J is TRBJ2-7 and V is TRBV19, with 11 positions matching TRBD2. This CDR3 is built from 14 residues. The germline V gene encodes CDR1 LNHDA and CDR2 SQIVND (reference sequence). V shed 6 bases, J shed 0 bases, and the junction held 1 base outside the gene matches.

A word on this clone: Other nucleotide sequences in the sample specify the same CDR3. The V gene is TRBV28, the J gene TRBJ1-2, with D possibly being TRBD1 (6 bases). The CDR3 totals 13 residues. Germline assignment: CDR1 MDHEN and CDR2 SYDVKM. V lost 5 bases to trimming and J lost 4 bases, with 11 bases between them. Written as DNA, the CDR3 is TGTGCCAGCAGTCTGACAGGTCCCTATGGCTACACCTTC. It translates to CASSLTGPYGYTF.

This chain connects TRBV6-2 or TRBV6-3 to TRBJ2-1, with TRBD2 identical over 9 bases. CDR3 length equals 16 residues. Unmatched junction bases numbered 9, after V lost 2 bases and J lost 7 bases. Looked up from germline, CDR1 is MNHEY and CDR2 is SVGEGT. CDR3 region: CASSYPVAGVDNEQFF. In DNA, the CDR3 is TGTGCCAGCAGTTACCCTGTAGCGGGAGTAGATAATGAGCAGTTCTTC.

The gene calls are TRBV9 and TRBJ2-1; D gene uncertain. Germline V gene lookup returns CDR1 SGDLS and CDR2 YYNGEE. Trimming pared 0 bases from V and 3 bases from J, leaving 4 bases between. CDR3 length: 13 amino acids. The CDR3 DNA is TGTGCCAGCAGCGTAGCTCTCTACAATGAGCAGTTCTTC. This sequence encodes CASSVALYNEQFF. Supplemented by reference TRBV9 and TRBJ2-1, the full variable domain reads DSGVTQTPKHLITATGQRVTLRCSPRSGDLSVYWYQQSLDQGLQFLIQYYNGEERAKGNILERFSAQQFPDLHSELNLSSLELGDSALYFCASSVALYNEQFFGPGTRLTVL.

The CDR3 sequence is CASLLLAGGYNEQFF. CDR3 sequence (DNA): TGTGCCAGCCTGCTGCTGGCGGGAGGGTACAATGAGCAGTTCTTC. The chain uses TRBV2 and TRBJ2-1, with 9 bases matching TRBD2. Germline V CDR1 and CDR2: SNHLY, FYNNEI. The CDR3 runs to 15 residues. With 8 bases clipped from V and 4 bases from J, the junction kept 9 bases outside the gene matches.

The rearrangement joins TRBV30 to TRBJ2-7; a weak D match, TRBD2 (6 bases). The germline V gene has CDR1 GTSNPN and CDR2 SVGIG (reference sequence). The CDR3 sequence is 14 residues long. The germline V and J ends were trimmed by 1 base and 3 bases, with 13 bases remaining between them. The CDR3 spells CAWSAGGNDYEQYF. DNA of the CDR3: TGTGCCTGGAGTGCCGGCGGGAACGACTACGAGCAGTACTTC.

The chain combines TRBV5-3 with TRBJ1-1; 10 bases align to TRBD1. TRBV5-3 is annotated as an ORF whose role is uncertain. V trimming: 5 bases; J trimming: 2 bases; junction bases outside the gene matches: 3. CDR3 size: 14 residues. The CDR3 nucleotides are TGTGCCAGAAGTCGGGACAGGGGAAACACTGAAGCTTTCTTT. Translation: CARSRDRGNTEAFF.

Comment on this clone: A much more abundant neighbour one base away suggests this may be a read error. This sequence joins TRBV9 and TRBJ1-5; 10 bases match TRBD1. CDR3 length: 15 amino acids. Germline V lookup: CDR1 SGDLS, CDR2 YYNGEE. The ends lost 2 bases at V and 4 bases at J; junction bases unmatched: 3. This chain's CDR3 is CASSVGTGANQPQHF. CDR3 in DNA: TGTGCCAGCAGCGTCGGGACAGGGGCAAATCAGCCCCAGCATTTT. The variable domain in full, with the rest retrieved from reference TRBV9 and TRBJ1-5, is DSGVTQTPKHLITATGQRVTLRCSPRSGDLSVYWYQQSLDQGLQFLIQYYNGEERAKGNILERFSAQQFPDLHSELNLSSLELGDSALYFCASSVGTGANQPQHFGDGTRLSIL.

This chain joins TRBV4-3 and TRBJ1-6; TRBD1 matches 9 bases. The V and J ends lost 4 bases and 7 bases, in that order; junction bases with no gene match: 5. This CDR3 has 15 residues. Germline V gene data show CDR1 as LGHNA and CDR2 as YSLEER. CDR3 amino acids: CASSLGTGKNSPLHF. The CDR3 DNA reads as TGCGCCAGCAGCCTCGGGACAGGGAAAAATTCACCCCTCCACTTT.

The rearrangement uses TRBV10-3 and TRBJ2-1; 8 bases line up with TRBD2. The CDR3 length is 14 residues. The germline V gene has CDR1 ENHRY and CDR2 SYGVKD. The junction had 11 bases not matched to a gene; V was cut back by 9 bases and J by 7 bases. The CDR3 sequence: CAIDSGSDGNEQFF. The DNA of the CDR3 is TGTGCCATTGACAGCGGGAGTGACGGGAATGAGCAGTTCTTC.

This clone was picked up one time. V and J are TRBV9 and TRBJ2-3; TRBD2 matches 12 bases. CDR1 is SGDLS and CDR2 is YYNGEE in the germline V gene. V dropped 3 bases and J dropped 2; count of bases not matched to a gene: 7. This CDR3 comprises 17 residues. The CDR3 bases are TGTGCCAGCAGCGCCACACGACTAGCGGGAGTCACAGATACGCAGTATTTT. Its protein is CASSATRLAGVTDTQYF.

The rearrangement joins TRBV27 to TRBJ2-1; 7 bases are a match to TRBD2. V gave up 3 bases and J gave up 7 bases; unmatched junction bases: 9. CDR3 length: 15 amino acids. In germline, CDR1 is MNHEY, CDR2 SMNVEV (reference sequence). CDR3 residues: CASSFLGEGQNEQFF. The DNA of the CDR3 is TGTGCCAGCAGTTTTTTGGGGGAGGGCCAAAATGAGCAGTTCTTC.

The chain has TRBV7-9 and TRBJ1-6; 11 nucleotides align to TRBD1. V shed 3 bases, J shed 9 bases, and the junction held 16 bases outside the gene matches. Germline CDR1 SEHNR, CDR2 FQNEAQ (reference sequence). This CDR3 region has 19 residues. For the CDR3, the DNA is TGTGCCAGCAGCTTTTCCTCCGGGACAGGGGGGTTAAAGGGTTCACCCCTCCACTTT. Encoded protein: CASSFSSGTGGLKGSPLHF.

This chain connects TRBV10-2 to TRBJ1-3; D is ambiguous. V gave up 3 bases and J gave up 0 bases, with 12 bases separating them. Germline loops: CDR1 WSHSY, CDR2 SAAADI. CDR3 length: 16 residues. The CDR3 nucleotides are TGCGCCAGCAGTGAAGCTGGCGGATCCTCTGGAAACACCATATATTTT. This translates into CASSEAGGSSGNTIYF.

The V gene is TRBV19, the J gene TRBJ2-1; the D is unclear. The CDR3 is 12 amino acids. The germline V gene encodes CDR1 LNHDA and CDR2 SQIVND (reference sequence). The V end lost 5 bases, the J end lost 5 bases, and 7 bases lay between the germline ends. CDR3 amino acids: CASSGPNNEQFF. The CDR3 DNA reads as TGTGCCAGTAGTGGGCCCAACAATGAGCAGTTCTTC.

CDR3 loop: CASSLGPTGGGNQPQHF. DNA for the CDR3: TGTGCCAGCAGCTTGGGACCTACAGGGGGTGGCAATCAGCCCCAGCATTTT. J is TRBJ1-5 and V is TRBV28; TRBD1 matches at 8 bases. With V trimmed by 6 bases and J by 2 bases, 12 bases remained unmatched. Germline values: CDR1 MDHEN, CDR2 SYDVKM. CDR3 length: 17 amino acids.

This clone was observed a single time. This chain connects TRBV4-3 to TRBJ2-5; TRBD2 aligns across 12 bases. The CDR3 runs 17 residues. The J segment lost 4 bases and the V segment lost 5 bases, leaving 11 bases of the junction unmatched. CDR1 and CDR2 from the germline V gene are LGHNA and YSLEER. CDR3 protein: CASSARSLAGGGETQYF. CDR3 nucleotides: TGCGCCAGCAGCGCTCGGTCACTAGCGGGGGGCGGAGAGACCCAGTACTTC.

The chain is built from TRBV19 and TRBJ1-5; 8 nucleotides agree with TRBD1. The CDR3 has 17 amino acids. The V and J ends lost 1 base and 3 bases, in that order; junction bases with no gene match: 8. Germline CDR1 reads LNHDA; CDR2 reads SQIVND (reference sequence). The CDR3 DNA sequence: TGTGCCAGTAGTATAGGCTTCGGCAGGGGGCTCAATCAGCCCCAGCATTTT. Translated, it gives CASSIGFGRGLNQPQHF.

This clone was found once. The CDR3 is CSAQWSNNEQFF. The CDR3 DNA reads TGCAGCGCCCAGTGGTCGAACAATGAGCAGTTCTTC. The chain employs TRBV29-1 and TRBJ2-1; D is unresolved. The V and J ends lost 7 bases and 5 bases respectively, with 12 bases between them. The germline V gene has CDR1 SQVTM and CDR2 ANQGSEA. The CDR3 sequence is 12 residues long.

The chain combines TRBV7-9 with TRBJ2-3, with 7 bases matching TRBD1. The V gene's germline CDR1 is SEHNR and CDR2 FQNEAQ (reference sequence). The CDR3 is 14 amino acids. Trimming at V came to 4 bases and at J to 3 bases, leaving 4 bases not matched to a gene. The chain's CDR3 is CASSSVTGTDTQYF. The CDR3 region has the DNA TGTGCCAGCAGCTCAGTGACAGGGACAGATACGCAGTATTTT.

The V call is TRBV21-1, the J call TRBJ2-5; the table's D call of TRBD2 was not tested on the DNA. TRBV21-1 counts as a pseudogene. The CDR3 has 13 residues. CDR3 in DNA: TGTGCCAGCAGCAGACTAGGACAAGAGACCCAGTACTTC. This encodes CASSRLGQETQYF.

This chain uses TRBV5-4 with TRBJ1-1; D gene uncertain. With 1 base removed from V and 0 bases from J, the gap between germline ends came to 13 bases. CDR1 and CDR2 from the germline V gene are SGHNT and YYREEE (reference sequence). This CDR3 has 16 amino acids. The CDR3 DNA follows: TGTGCCAGCAGCTTGAGTCCAGGTTCCTTGAACACTGAAGCTTTCTTT. It codes for CASSLSPGSLNTEAFF.

This chain connects TRBV5-1 to TRBJ2-1, with 9 nucleotides matching TRBD1. Germline CDR1 reads SGHRS; CDR2 reads YFSETQ. This CDR3 has 14 amino acids. V lost 6 bases to trimming and J lost 2 bases; unmatched junction nucleotides: 3. This CDR3 reads CASTGTGTYNEQFF. DNA for the CDR3: TGCGCCAGCACAGGGACAGGGACCTACAATGAGCAGTTCTTC. The full variable domain, with the rest looked up from reference TRBV5-1 and TRBJ2-1, is KAGVTQTPRYLIKTRGQQVTLSCSPISGHRSVSWYQQTPGQGLQFLFEYFSETQRNKGNFPGRFSGRQFSNSRSEMNVSTLELGDSALYLCASTGTGTYNEQFFGPGTRLTVL.